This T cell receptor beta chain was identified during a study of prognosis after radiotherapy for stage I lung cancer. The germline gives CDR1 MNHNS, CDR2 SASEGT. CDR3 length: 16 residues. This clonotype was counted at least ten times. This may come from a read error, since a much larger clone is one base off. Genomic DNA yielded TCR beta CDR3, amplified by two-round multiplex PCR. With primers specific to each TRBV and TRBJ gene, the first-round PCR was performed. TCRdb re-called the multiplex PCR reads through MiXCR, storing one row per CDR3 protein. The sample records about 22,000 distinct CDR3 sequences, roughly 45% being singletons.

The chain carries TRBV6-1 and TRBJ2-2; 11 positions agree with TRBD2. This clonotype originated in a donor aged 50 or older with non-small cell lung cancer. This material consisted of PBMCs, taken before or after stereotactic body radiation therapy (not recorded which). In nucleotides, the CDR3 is TGTGCCAGCAGTGAAAGTAGCGGGAGGGGCGCCGGGGAGCTGCTTTTT. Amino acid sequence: CASSESSGRGAGELLF.